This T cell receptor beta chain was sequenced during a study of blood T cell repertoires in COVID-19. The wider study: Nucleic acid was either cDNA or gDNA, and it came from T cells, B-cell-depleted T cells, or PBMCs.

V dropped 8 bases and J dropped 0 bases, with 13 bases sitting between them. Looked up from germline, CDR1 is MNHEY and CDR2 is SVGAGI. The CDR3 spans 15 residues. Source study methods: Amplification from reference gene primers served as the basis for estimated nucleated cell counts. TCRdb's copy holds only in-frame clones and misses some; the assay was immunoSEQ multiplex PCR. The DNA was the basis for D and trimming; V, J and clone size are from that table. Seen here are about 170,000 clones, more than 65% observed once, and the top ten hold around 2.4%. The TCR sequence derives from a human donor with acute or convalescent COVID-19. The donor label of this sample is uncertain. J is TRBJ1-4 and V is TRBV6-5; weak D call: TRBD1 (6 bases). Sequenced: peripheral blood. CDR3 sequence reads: CASGRGLATNEKLFF. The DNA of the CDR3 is TGTGCCAGCGGCAGGGGTCTCGCAACTAATGAAAAACTGTTTTTT.